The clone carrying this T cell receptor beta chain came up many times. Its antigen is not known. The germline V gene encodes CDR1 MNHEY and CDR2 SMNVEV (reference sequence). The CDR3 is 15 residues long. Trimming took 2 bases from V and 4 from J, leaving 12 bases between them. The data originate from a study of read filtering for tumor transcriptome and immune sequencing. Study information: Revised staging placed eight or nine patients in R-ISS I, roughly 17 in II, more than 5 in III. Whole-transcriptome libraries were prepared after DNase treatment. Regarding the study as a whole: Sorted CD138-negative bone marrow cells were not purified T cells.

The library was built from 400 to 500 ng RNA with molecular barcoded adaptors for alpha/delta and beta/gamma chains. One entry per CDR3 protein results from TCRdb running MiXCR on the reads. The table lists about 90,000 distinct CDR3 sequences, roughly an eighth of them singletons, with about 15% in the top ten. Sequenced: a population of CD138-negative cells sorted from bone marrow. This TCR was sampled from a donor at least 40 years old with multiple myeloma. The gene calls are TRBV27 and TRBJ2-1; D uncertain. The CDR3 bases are TGTGCCAGCAGTTTAGTGGGATCTCCTTACAATGAGCAGTTCTTC. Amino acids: CASSLVGSPYNEQFF.